This is a list of T cell receptor beta chains from one sample in a study of siplizumab effects on memory and regulatory T cells. Assay used: immunoSEQ multiplex PCR; TCRdb lists only in-frame clones, some missing. This sample has approximately 82,000 clones, with about nine tenths found just once. The specimen was Tregs sorted from blood. Receptor source: a human donor in good health. The CDR3 runs from the conserved cysteine through the conserved F or W. Each record gives: V gene, D gene, J gene, clone size, CDR3 protein, CDR3 DNA. A D gene is named only where the DNA matches it firmly. Only part of the rows carry a size: once, few, many, or a class if the clone is expanded.

v_call: TRBV5-1
d_call: TRBD2
j_call: TRBJ2-2
clone_size: NA
cdr3_aa: CASSPRLADLNTGELFF
cdr3_nt: TGCGCCAGCAGCCCGAGACTAGCCGACTTGAACACCGGGGAGCTGTTTTTT

v_call: TRBV19
d_call: NA
j_call: TRBJ2-5
clone_size: NA
cdr3_aa: CASTSGRGQETQYF
cdr3_nt: TGTGCCAGTACCTCCGGTCGGGGCCAAGAGACCCAGTACTTC

v_call: TRBV19
d_call: TRBD1
j_call: TRBJ1-1
clone_size: NA
cdr3_aa: CASSPRGPDTEAFF
cdr3_nt: TGTGCCAGTAGTCCCAGGGGGCCGGACACTGAAGCTTTCTTT

v_call: TRBV4-2
d_call: NA
j_call: TRBJ1-6
clone_size: NA
cdr3_aa: CASSQGGRAPYNSPLHF
cdr3_nt: TGTGCCAGCAGCCAAGGGGGCAGGGCCCCCTATAATTCACCCCTCCACTTT

v_call: TRBV19
d_call: NA
j_call: TRBJ2-7
clone_size: NA
cdr3_aa: CASRFTGSSYEQYF
cdr3_nt: TGTGCCAGTAGATTTACAGGGAGCTCCTACGAGCAGTACTTC

v_call: TRBV6-1
d_call: NA
j_call: TRBJ2-2
clone_size: few
cdr3_aa: CASSATDTGELFF
cdr3_nt: TGTGCCAGCAGTGCGACAGACACCGGGGAGCTGTTTTTT

v_call: TRBV28
d_call: NA
j_call: TRBJ1-4
clone_size: NA
cdr3_aa: CASRRRFQNEKLFF
cdr3_nt: TGTGCCAGCAGACGACGGTTCCAAAATGAAAAACTGTTTTTT

v_call: TRBV6-1
d_call: NA
j_call: TRBJ2-7
clone_size: NA
cdr3_aa: CASSEIGPAYEQYF
cdr3_nt: TGTGCCAGCAGTGAAATAGGCCCAGCCTACGAGCAGTACTTC

v_call: TRBV19
d_call: NA
j_call: TRBJ1-6
clone_size: once
cdr3_aa: CASSTGILEGSPLHF
cdr3_nt: TGTGCCAGTAGTACCGGGATCTTAGAAGGTTCACCCCTCCACTTT

v_call: TRBV6-5
d_call: NA
j_call: TRBJ1-2
clone_size: NA
cdr3_aa: CASSPSGAYGYTF
cdr3_nt: TGTGCCAGCAGCCCCTCGGGGGCCTATGGCTACACCTTC

v_call: TRBV28
d_call: NA
j_call: TRBJ2-7
clone_size: NA
cdr3_aa: CASSVPGPFEQYF
cdr3_nt: TGTGCCAGCAGTGTTCCCGGTCCCTTCGAGCAGTACTTC

v_call: TRBV18
d_call: TRBD2
j_call: TRBJ2-1
clone_size: NA
cdr3_aa: CASSSPGLANEQFF
cdr3_nt: TGTGCCAGCTCATCCCCGGGACTAGCCAATGAGCAGTTCTTC

v_call: TRBV5-4
d_call: NA
j_call: TRBJ1-2
clone_size: NA
cdr3_aa: CASSLSQGSDAYGYTF
cdr3_nt: TGTGCCAGCAGCTTGTCCCAGGGCTCAGACGCCTATGGCTACACCTTC

v_call: TRBV5-4
d_call: TRBD1
j_call: TRBJ1-2
clone_size: NA
cdr3_aa: CASSFTGGNYGYTF
cdr3_nt: TGTGCCAGCAGCTTTACAGGGGGTAACTATGGCTACACCTTC

v_call: TRBV4-1
d_call: NA
j_call: TRBJ2-1
clone_size: NA
cdr3_aa: CASSPVLQGTNEQFF
cdr3_nt: TGCGCCAGCAGCCCCGTCCTACAGGGTACGAATGAGCAGTTCTTC

v_call: TRBV4-1
d_call: NA
j_call: TRBJ2-7
clone_size: NA
cdr3_aa: CASSQYDLPSYEQYF
cdr3_nt: TGCGCCAGCAGCCAATATGACCTCCCCTCCTACGAGCAGTACTTC

v_call: TRBV6-6
d_call: TRBD1
j_call: TRBJ2-6
clone_size: NA
cdr3_aa: CASSETGSGANVLTF
cdr3_nt: TGTGCCAGCAGTGAGACAGGGTCTGGGGCCAACGTCCTGACTTTC

v_call: TRBV2
d_call: TRBD1
j_call: TRBJ1-1
clone_size: NA
cdr3_aa: CASSDSGQGPEAFF
cdr3_nt: TGTGCCAGCAGTGATTCGGGACAGGGTCCTGAAGCTTTCTTT

v_call: TRBV4-1
d_call: NA
j_call: TRBJ1-5
clone_size: NA
cdr3_aa: CASSPGPGRNQPQHF
cdr3_nt: TGCGCCAGCAGCCCTGGACCGGGGCGCAATCAGCCCCAGCATTTT

v_call: TRBV5-8
d_call: TRBD2
j_call: TRBJ2-1
clone_size: NA
cdr3_aa: CASSKGSGGLLGEQFF
cdr3_nt: TGTGCCAGCAGCAAGGGTAGCGGGGGCCTCTTGGGGGAGCAGTTCTTC

v_call: TRBV7-9
d_call: NA
j_call: TRBJ2-3
clone_size: NA
cdr3_aa: CASSPGHGADTQYF
cdr3_nt: TGTGCCAGCAGCCCGGGACACGGCGCAGATACGCAGTATTTT

v_call: TRBV4-3
d_call: NA
j_call: TRBJ1-3
clone_size: NA
cdr3_aa: CASSQDLTAGNTIYF
cdr3_nt: TGCGCCAGCAGCCAAGATCTAACGGCTGGAAACACCATATATTTT

v_call: TRBV2
d_call: NA
j_call: TRBJ1-1
clone_size: NA
cdr3_aa: CASRIMENTEAFF
cdr3_nt: TGTGCCAGCAGAATTATGGAGAACACTGAAGCTTTCTTT

v_call: TRBV28
d_call: TRBD1
j_call: TRBJ2-7
clone_size: NA
cdr3_aa: CASSHGQGSYEQYF
cdr3_nt: TGTGCCAGCAGCCATGGACAGGGCTCGTACGAGCAGTACTTC

v_call: TRBV11-2
d_call: TRBD1
j_call: TRBJ2-3
clone_size: NA
cdr3_aa: CASSSRGTGGTDTQYF
cdr3_nt: TGTGCCAGCAGCTCGCGAGGGACAGGGGGGACAGATACGCAGTATTTT

v_call: TRBV10-2
d_call: NA
j_call: TRBJ2-7
clone_size: NA
cdr3_aa: CASSEAYEQYF
cdr3_nt: TGCGCCAGCAGTGAAGCCTACGAGCAGTACTTC

v_call: TRBV11-2
d_call: NA
j_call: TRBJ1-1
clone_size: once
cdr3_aa: CASSFRRWNTEAFF
cdr3_nt: TGTGCCAGCAGCTTCCGAAGGTGGAACACTGAAGCTTTCTTT

v_call: TRBV29-1
d_call: TRBD2
j_call: TRBJ2-3
clone_size: NA
cdr3_aa: CSVASGLVLDTQYF
cdr3_nt: TGCAGCGTTGCATCGGGACTAGTTCTAGATACGCAGTATTTT

v_call: TRBV20-1
d_call: NA
j_call: TRBJ1-2
clone_size: NA
cdr3_aa: CSSNPDGYTF
cdr3_nt: TGCAGTTCCAACCCGGATGGCTACACCTTC

v_call: TRBV11-2
d_call: NA
j_call: TRBJ1-1
clone_size: NA
cdr3_aa: CASSLVARRDEAFF
cdr3_nt: TGTGCCAGCAGCTTAGTTGCGCGGCGGGATGAAGCTTTCTTT

v_call: TRBV9
d_call: TRBD2
j_call: TRBJ2-1
clone_size: once
cdr3_aa: CASSVAGGSYNEQFF
cdr3_nt: TGTGCCAGCAGCGTAGCGGGGGGCTCCTACAATGAGCAGTTCTTC

v_call: TRBV5-1
d_call: NA
j_call: TRBJ1-4
clone_size: once
cdr3_aa: CASSLAATNEKLFF
cdr3_nt: TGCGCCAGCAGCTTGGCTGCAACTAATGAAAAACTGTTTTTT

v_call: TRBV28
d_call: TRBD1
j_call: TRBJ2-7
clone_size: NA
cdr3_aa: CASILTGGGEQYF
cdr3_nt: TGTGCCAGCATTCTGACAGGGGGGGGCGAGCAGTACTTC

v_call: TRBV6-1
d_call: NA
j_call: TRBJ1-2
clone_size: NA
cdr3_aa: CASSPGSAPGNGYTF
cdr3_nt: TGTGCCAGCTCCCCCGGTTCGGCGCCCGGAAATGGCTACACCTTC

v_call: TRBV27
d_call: NA
j_call: TRBJ1-1
clone_size: NA
cdr3_aa: CASRRAGMNTEAFF
cdr3_nt: TGTGCCAGCAGGCGGGCAGGTATGAACACTGAAGCTTTCTTT

v_call: TRBV4-2
d_call: NA
j_call: TRBJ1-2
clone_size: NA
cdr3_aa: CASSQDQEVFEGYTF
cdr3_nt: TGTGCCAGCAGCCAAGATCAGGAGGTCTTCGAGGGCTACACCTTC

v_call: TRBV7-8
d_call: TRBD2
j_call: TRBJ2-5
clone_size: NA
cdr3_aa: CASIPSGGVRTQYF
cdr3_nt: TGTGCCAGCATTCCTAGCGGGGGGGTGAGGACCCAGTACTTC

v_call: TRBV5-6
d_call: NA
j_call: TRBJ1-4
clone_size: NA
cdr3_aa: CASSLGRSNEKLFF
cdr3_nt: TGTGCCAGCAGCTTGGGAAGATCTAATGAAAAACTGTTTTTT

v_call: TRBV18
d_call: NA
j_call: TRBJ1-5
clone_size: many
cdr3_aa: CASSPQGSNQPQHF
cdr3_nt: TGTGCCAGCTCACCACAGGGTAGCAATCAGCCCCAGCATTTT